This T cell receptor (beta chain) was recorded in a study of blood T cell repertoires in COVID-19. In the study overall: Donors in the United States, Italy and Spain gave samples during acute or convalescent COVID-19.

The table came from immunoSEQ multiplex PCR; TCRdb's copy has only in-frame clones and leaves some out. The sample holds about 140,000 clones, around 88% seen once. The length of the CDR3 is 16 residues. V lost 0 bases, J lost 7 bases, and 14 bases lay in between. Germline CDR1 SGDLS, CDR2 YYNGEE. Specimen: peripheral blood. The sequence was collected from a woman in her sixties or seventies with acute or convalescent COVID-19. This chain links TRBV9 with TRBJ1-6, with D tentatively TRBD1 (6 bases). The DNA of the CDR3 is TGTGCCAGCAGCGTAGAGGTCGACAGGCCGAATTCACCCCTCCACTTT. Translated: CASSVEVDRPNSPLHF.